The sequence of this T cell receptor (beta chain) was determined in a study of T-cell memory formation after mild COVID-19. Study background: There were largely donor-specific TCR clusters. Study results and limitations: The pre-infection memory compartment contained some responding clones, suggesting cross-reactive memory joined. Clones that contracted from day 15 to 85 had balanced CD4/CD8; later expanders were CD4+ biased.

Germline CDR1 is SGHRS and CDR2 is YFSETQ. V was trimmed by 4 bases and J by 4 bases, leaving 17 bases between them. The CDR3 is 15 residues long. Note on this clonotype: The antigen is not known.

Barcoded TCR alpha and TCR beta cDNA libraries with UMIs came from 5'RACE using constant-segment primers. TCRdb redid the calling of the 5' RACE reads with MiXCR, one entry per CDR3 protein. The table includes hundreds of thousands of distinct CDR3 sequences, about 20% detected once. This chain connects TRBV5-1 to TRBJ2-5; tentatively, D is TRBD2 (7 bases). Material for sequencing was PBMCs or a T cell subset sorted from them (not recorded which). The TCR sequence derives from an adult woman who had mild COVID-19 (a few samples of this study predate the infection). Cell type and time point are not known. CDR3 coding DNA: TGCGCCAGCAGCCCTGGGGGGGCAAAAAGAGAGACCCAGTACTTC. Protein sequence: CASSPGGAKRETQYF.